Reported below is one T cell receptor beta chain. Its antigen is as yet unknown. Gene names are the mouse ones. This sample includes further DNA sequences coding for the same CDR3. The sample belongs to a study of CD8+ T cells in alopecia areata. Overall study context: C3H/HeJ donors aged about 6-12 months with spontaneous alopecia supplied skin grafted onto roughly 7-11-week-old female C3H/HeJ mice.

General study findings and limits: Normal scalp showed lower clonality than lesional scalp, especially alopecia totalis/universalis.

Isolated RNA was reverse transcribed into cDNA used as the sequencing template. The repertoire was sequenced with immunoSEQ multiplex PCR; TCRdb's copy has only in-frame clones and lacks some. This sample comprises around 100,000 clones, none seen once only. The TCR originated in a C3H/HeJ mouse with alopecia areata. The strain is characterized by the MHC haplotype H2-k. Material for sequencing was lesional skin.

The CDR3 sequence is CTCSGTGGNERLFF. The sequenced CDR3 bases are TGCACCTGCAGCGGTACAGGGGGCAACGAA. The genes are TRBV1 and TRBJ1-4; 8 bases line up with TRBD1. The read halts 4 residues ahead of the CDR3 end, with the missing end drawn from the germline J gene. Germline V gene sequence: CDR1 NSQYPW, CDR2 LRSPGD (reference sequence). The length of the CDR3 is 14 residues. The junction had 4 bases not matched to a gene; V was cut back by 6 bases and J by 4 bases.